This entry is about one TCR beta chain. This clone is regarded as medium-sized (0.01 to 0.1%). No cognate antigen has been identified for it. Base qualities are not at hand, and no much larger clone is one base apart. After removal of 6 bases from V and 2 bases from J, the junction retains 2 bases not matched to a gene. Via the germline V gene, CDR1 is MNHNS and CDR2 SASEGT. The CDR3 sequence holds 14 residues, the cysteine and phenylalanine included. The sequence is cut down to CDR3 DNA, 42 bases in frame from base 1. The data are from a study of metastatic and nonmetastatic thyroid tumors (dated by TCRdb to the early 2020s). In the study overall: For patients with malignant and with benign thyroid disease, the researchers compared repertoires between peripheral blood samples and tumor or nodule tissue samples. The research as a whole found: In both blood and tumor samples, TCR beta diversity was reported to be significantly higher in malignant tumors than in benign nodules.

No patient had received any treatment before thyroid surgery. Patient clinical samples collected from about 2012 to 2018 were retrospectively analysed using T-cell receptor beta sequencing. Library method: PCR. Sequencing instrument: Illumina HiSeq 4000. High-throughput sequencing was used to profile the TCR beta-chain CDR3 region of every patient. The paper's data handling went like this. Drawing on CDR3 differences between clinicopathological groups, the researchers built a classifier meant to tell apart patients with distant-metastatic papillary thyroid cancer. The Shannon index was used to assess repertoire diversity, and the Morisita-Horn index was used to assess tumor-blood repertoire similarity. The raw public data were reprocessed by TCRdb itself: fastp quality trimming at Q25, MiXCR clonotype calling, in-frame beta chains only. The V and J calls and clone size are TCRdb's, not the authors'. The sample profile shows about 14,000 clones; 25% to 30% of them were found once. In total, the top ten clones hold 9.5% to 13% of the sample.

The sample taken for sequencing was tumor tissue. The chain employs TRBV6-1 and TRBJ1-2, with 11 bases aligning to TRBD1. This clonotype originated in a female donor with papillary thyroid cancer or a benign thyroid nodule (not recorded which). Some clones in this sample may be carry-over from other donors' samples. The nucleotide sequence is TGTGCCAGCAGAAGGGACAGGGGGAACTATGGCTACACCTTC. Translated, this gives CASRRDRGNYGYTF.